This paragraph covers one T cell receptor (beta chain) sequence. Its antigen is currently unknown. This entry comes from a study of T cell repertoires in cytomegalovirus infection. Study-wide background: It was recently identified HLA-C-restricted and well-studied HLA-B-restricted CMV epitopes that the study used. Both a matching HLA type and CMV infection were indicated by public TCR beta signatures.

TCRdb processed the reads anew with MiXCR; each CDR3 protein has one entry. The table lists hundreds of thousands of distinct CDR3 sequences, roughly 30% of them singletons. The junction had 4 bases not matched to a gene; V was cut back by 6 bases and J by 13 bases. This CDR3 region has 11 residues. The V call is TRBV12-3 or TRBV12-4, the J call TRBJ2-3; 10 nucleotides agree with TRBD1. Sequencing used cultured CD8+ T cells from PBMCs, obtained from culture after CMV antigen stimulation. The clonotype originates from a human donor in good health (CMV status not recorded). Some clones in this sample may be carry-over from other donors' samples. DNA for the CDR3: TGTGCCAGCAGATCCGGGACAGGGGAGTATTTT. It codes for CASRSGTGEYF.